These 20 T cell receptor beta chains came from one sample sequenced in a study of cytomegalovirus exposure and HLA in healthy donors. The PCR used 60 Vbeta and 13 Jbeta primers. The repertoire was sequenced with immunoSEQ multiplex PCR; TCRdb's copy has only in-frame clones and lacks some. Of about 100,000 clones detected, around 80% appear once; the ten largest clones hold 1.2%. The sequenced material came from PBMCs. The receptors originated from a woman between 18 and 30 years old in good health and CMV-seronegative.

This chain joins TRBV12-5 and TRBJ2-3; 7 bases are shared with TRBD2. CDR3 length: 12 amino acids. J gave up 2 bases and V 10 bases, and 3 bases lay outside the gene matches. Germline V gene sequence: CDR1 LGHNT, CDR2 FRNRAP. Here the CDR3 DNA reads TGTGCTACGGCGGGAGACACAGATACGCAGTATTTT. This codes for CATAGDTDTQYF.

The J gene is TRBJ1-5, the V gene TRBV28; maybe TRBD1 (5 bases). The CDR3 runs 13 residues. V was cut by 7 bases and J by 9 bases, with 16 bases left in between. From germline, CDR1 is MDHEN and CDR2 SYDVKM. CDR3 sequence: CASTLRGVRPQHF. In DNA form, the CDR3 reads TGTGCCAGCACACTAAGGGGCGTGCGGCCCCAGCATTTT.

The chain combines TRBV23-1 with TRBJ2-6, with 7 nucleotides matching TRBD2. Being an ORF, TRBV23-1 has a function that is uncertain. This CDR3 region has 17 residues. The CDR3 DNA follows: TGCGCAGCAAGAAGCCTAGCGGCTTACTCTGGGGCCAACGTCCTGACTTTC. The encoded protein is CAARSLAAYSGANVLTF.

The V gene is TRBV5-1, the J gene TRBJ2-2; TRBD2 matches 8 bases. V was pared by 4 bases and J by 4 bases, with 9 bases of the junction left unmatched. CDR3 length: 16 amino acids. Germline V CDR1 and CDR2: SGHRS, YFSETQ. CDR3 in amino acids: CASSREGGLTTGELFF. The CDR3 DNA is TGCGCCAGCAGCCGGGAGGGGGGGCTGACCACCGGGGAGCTGTTTTTT. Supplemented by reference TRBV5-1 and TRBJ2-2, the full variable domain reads KAGVTQTPRYLIKTRGQQVTLSCSPISGHRSVSWYQQTPGQGLQFLFEYFSETQRNKGNFPGRFSGRQFSNSRSEMNVSTLELGDSALYLCASSREGGLTTGELFFGEGSRLTVL.

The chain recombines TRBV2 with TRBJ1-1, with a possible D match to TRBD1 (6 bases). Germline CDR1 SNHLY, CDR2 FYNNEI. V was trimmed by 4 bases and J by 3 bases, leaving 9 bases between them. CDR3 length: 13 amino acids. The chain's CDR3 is CASSAQGYTEAFF. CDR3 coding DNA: TGTGCCAGCAGTGCACAGGGATACACTGAAGCTTTCTTT. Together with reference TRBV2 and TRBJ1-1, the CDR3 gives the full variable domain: EPEVTQTPSHQVTQMGQEVILRCVPISNHLYFYWYRQILGQKVEFLVSFYNNEISEKSEIFDDQFSVERPDGSNFTLKIRSTKLEDSAMYFCASSAQGYTEAFFGQGTRLTVV.

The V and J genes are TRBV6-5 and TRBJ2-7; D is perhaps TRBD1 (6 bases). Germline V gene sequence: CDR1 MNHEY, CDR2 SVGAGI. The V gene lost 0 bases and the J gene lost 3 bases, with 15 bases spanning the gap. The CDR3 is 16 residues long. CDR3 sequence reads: CASSYSGQRPFYEQYF. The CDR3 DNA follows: TGTGCCAGCAGTTACTCAGGACAGCGCCCCTTCTACGAGCAGTACTTC.

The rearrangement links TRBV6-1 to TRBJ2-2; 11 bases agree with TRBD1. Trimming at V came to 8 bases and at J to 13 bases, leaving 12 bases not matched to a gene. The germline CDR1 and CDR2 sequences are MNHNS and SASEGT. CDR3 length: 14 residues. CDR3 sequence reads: CASDGTGGPAGLFF. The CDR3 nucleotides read TGTGCCAGCGACGGGACAGGGGGACCGGCGGGGCTGTTTTTT.

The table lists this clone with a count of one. DNA of the CDR3: TGTGCCAGCAGTTTATCGCTAGGGGTCACGGGCGATCTCTACGAGCAGTACTTC. Translated, it gives CASSLSLGVTGDLYEQYF. This chain links TRBV28 with TRBJ2-7, with D possibly TRBD1 on 5 matching bases. The CDR3 contains 18 residues. Trimming cost V 1 base and J 3 bases, with 22 bases left between them. The germline V gene has CDR1 MDHEN and CDR2 SYDVKM.

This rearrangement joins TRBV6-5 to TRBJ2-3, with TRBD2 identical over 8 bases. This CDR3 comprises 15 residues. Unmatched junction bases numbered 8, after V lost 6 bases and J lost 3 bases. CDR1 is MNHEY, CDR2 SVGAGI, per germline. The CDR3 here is CASRLNRGGTDTQYF. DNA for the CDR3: TGTGCCAGCAGACTGAATCGGGGGGGAACAGATACGCAGTATTTT.

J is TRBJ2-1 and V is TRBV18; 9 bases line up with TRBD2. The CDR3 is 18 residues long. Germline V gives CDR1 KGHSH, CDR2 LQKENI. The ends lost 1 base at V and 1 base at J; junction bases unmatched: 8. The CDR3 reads CASSPRATSGYSYNEQFF. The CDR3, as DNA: TGTGCCAGCTCACCACGAGCGACTAGCGGATATTCCTACAATGAGCAGTTCTTC.

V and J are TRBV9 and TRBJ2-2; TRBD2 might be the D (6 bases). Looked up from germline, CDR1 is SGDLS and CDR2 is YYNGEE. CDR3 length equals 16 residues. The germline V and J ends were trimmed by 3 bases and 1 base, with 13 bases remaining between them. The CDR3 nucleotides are TGTGCCAGCAGCGCCCGCGGGACGGGGAACACCGGGGAGCTGTTTTTT. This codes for CASSARGTGNTGELFF.

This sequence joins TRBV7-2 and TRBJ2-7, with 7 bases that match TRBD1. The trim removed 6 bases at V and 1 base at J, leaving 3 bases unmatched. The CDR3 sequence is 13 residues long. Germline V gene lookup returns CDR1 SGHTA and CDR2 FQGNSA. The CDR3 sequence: CASRVGQSYEQYF. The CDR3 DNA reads TGTGCCAGCAGAGTGGGACAGTCCTACGAGCAGTACTTC.

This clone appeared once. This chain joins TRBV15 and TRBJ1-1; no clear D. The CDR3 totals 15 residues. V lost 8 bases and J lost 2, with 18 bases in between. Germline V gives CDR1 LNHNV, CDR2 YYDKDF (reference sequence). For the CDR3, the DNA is TGTGCCACCGGTGGTTTGGGCATATCAAACACTGAAGCTTTCTTT. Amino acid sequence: CATGGLGISNTEAFF.

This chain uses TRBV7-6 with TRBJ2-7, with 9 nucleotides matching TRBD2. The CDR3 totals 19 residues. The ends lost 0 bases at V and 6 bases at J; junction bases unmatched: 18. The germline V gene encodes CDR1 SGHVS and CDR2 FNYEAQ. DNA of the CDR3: TGTGCCAGCAGCTTAGCGATGAACCTGGCGGGAGGGCCGTCGGGCGAGCAGTACTTC. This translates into CASSLAMNLAGGPSGEQYF.

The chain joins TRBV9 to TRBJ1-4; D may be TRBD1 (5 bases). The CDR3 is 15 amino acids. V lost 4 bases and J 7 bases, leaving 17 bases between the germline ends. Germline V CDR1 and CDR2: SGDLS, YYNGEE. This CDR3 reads CASSMRGGWSEKLFF. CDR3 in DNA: TGTGCCAGCAGCATGAGGGGAGGATGGAGTGAAAAACTGTTTTTT.

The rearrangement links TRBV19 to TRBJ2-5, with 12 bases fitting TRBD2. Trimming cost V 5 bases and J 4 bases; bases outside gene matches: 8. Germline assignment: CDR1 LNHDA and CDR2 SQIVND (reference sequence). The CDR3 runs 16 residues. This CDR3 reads CASSVTSGSLGETQYF. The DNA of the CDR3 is TGTGCCAGTAGTGTGACTAGCGGGAGTCTGGGAGAGACCCAGTACTTC.

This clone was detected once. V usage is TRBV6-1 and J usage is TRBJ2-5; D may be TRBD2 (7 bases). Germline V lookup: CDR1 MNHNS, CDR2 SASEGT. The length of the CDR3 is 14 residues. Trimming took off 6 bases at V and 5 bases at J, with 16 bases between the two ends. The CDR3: CASRKPGGQETQYF. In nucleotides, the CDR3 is TGTGCCAGCAGAAAACCCGGGGGGCAGGAGACCCAGTACTTC.

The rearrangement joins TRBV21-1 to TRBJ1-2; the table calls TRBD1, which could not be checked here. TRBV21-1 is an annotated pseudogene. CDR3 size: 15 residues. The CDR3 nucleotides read TGTGCCAGCAAATCCTCCCGGGACACTAACTATGGCTACACCTTC. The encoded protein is CASKSSRDTNYGYTF.

Written as DNA, the CDR3 is TGTGCCAGCAGTGACCTGACAGGGGATAGGGATGGCTACACCTTC. Its protein is CASSDLTGDRDGYTF. The chain employs TRBV6-6 and TRBJ1-2; 8 nucleotides agree with TRBD1. CDR3 length: 15 residues. Per germline, CDR1 MNHNY and CDR2 SVGAGI (reference sequence). V lost 5 bases and J lost 6; bases outside the gene matches: 11.

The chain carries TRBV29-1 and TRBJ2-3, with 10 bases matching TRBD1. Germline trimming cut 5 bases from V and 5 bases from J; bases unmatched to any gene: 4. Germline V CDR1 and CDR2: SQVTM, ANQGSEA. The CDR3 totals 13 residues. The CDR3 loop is CSVRQGAGDTQYF. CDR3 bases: TGCAGCGTTCGACAGGGGGCCGGAGATACGCAGTATTTT.